Below are 22 T cell receptor beta chains sequenced from a single sample in a study of CD8 T cells in ankylosing spondylitis. TCRdb re-derived calls from the 5' RACE reads in MiXCR, one entry per CDR3 protein. This table has 200,000 to 250,000 distinct CDR3 sequences, roughly 18% appearing once. No antigen has been assigned to these receptors. Study-wide findings and caveats: Characteristic of ankylosing spondylitis blood, it appeared, was a TCR beta motif comprising eight highly homologous variants.

The material sequenced was blood, either unsorted or a sorted T cell fraction (not recorded which). The receptors derive from a male donor with ankylosing spondylitis.

J is TRBJ2-1 and V is TRBV13; TRBD1 matches 8 bases. The V gene end was trimmed by 7 bases and the J gene end by 4 bases; junction bases not matched to a gene: 3. Germline CDR1 is PRHDT and CDR2 is FYEKMQ (reference sequence). This CDR3 has 13 amino acids. CDR3 DNA: TGTGCCAGCATGAACAGGGGGTACAATGAGCAGTTCTTC. Encoded protein: CASMNRGYNEQFF.

This clonotype showed up many times. The V call is TRBV5-6, the J call TRBJ2-3; TRBD2 aligns across 7 bases. V was clipped by 2 bases and J by 5 bases; unmatched bases: 5. Per the germline V gene, CDR1 is SGHDT and CDR2 is YYEEEE. This CDR3 contains 14 residues. CDR3 sequence (DNA): TGTGCCAGCAGCTTTGCGGGGGACGGAGATACGCAGTATTTT. This translates into CASSFAGDGDTQYF. The full variable domain, rest sourced from reference TRBV5-6 and TRBJ2-3, is DAGVTQSPTHLIKTRGQQVTLRCSPKSGHDTVSWYQQALGQGPQFIFQYYEEEERQRGNFPDRFSGHQFPNYSSELNVNALLLGDSALYLCASSFAGDGDTQYFGPGTRLTVL.

This clonotype came up a few times. The chain uses TRBV12-3 or TRBV12-4 and TRBJ2-7; 9 positions match TRBD1. J lost 3 bases, V lost 6 bases, and 9 bases had no gene match. The CDR3 has 15 amino acids. CDR3: CASSPGTGIYYEQYF. DNA for the CDR3: TGTGCCAGCAGCCCCGGGACAGGGATATACTACGAGCAGTACTTC.

This clonotype was recorded many times. The CDR3 is CASSQAGGLNTEAFF. For the CDR3, the DNA is TGCGCCAGCAGCCAAGCCGGTGGGCTAAACACTGAAGCTTTCTTT. V usage is TRBV4-1 and J usage is TRBJ1-1; no reliable D call. The CDR3 loop spans 15 amino acids. Trimming left V 1 base short and J 2 bases short, with 11 bases between. Germline V gives CDR1 MGHRA, CDR2 YSYEKL.

The chain carries TRBV4-3 and TRBJ2-5; no clear D. Trimming shortened V by 0 bases and J by 3 bases, and 5 bases separated the two germline ends. Germline V gene sequence: CDR1 LGHNA, CDR2 YSLEER. The CDR3 is made up of 13 amino acids. CDR3 in DNA: TGCGCCAGCAGCCAAGATCCGAAAGAGACCCAGTACTTC. This sequence encodes CASSQDPKETQYF.

This clonotype was seen a handful of times. V and J are TRBV30 and TRBJ2-7; D is unclear. V was trimmed by 4 bases and J by 0 bases, leaving 7 bases between them. The CDR3 contains 12 residues. The germline gives CDR1 GTSNPN, CDR2 SVGIG (reference sequence). Written as DNA, the CDR3 is TGTGCCTGGAACCGCGTCTCCTACGAGCAGTACTTC. This codes for CAWNRVSYEQYF.

In this sample, this clonotype turned up a few times. The chain employs TRBV7-9 and TRBJ2-1, with 9 nucleotides matching TRBD2. This CDR3 spans 14 amino acids. Germline V lookup: CDR1 SEHNR, CDR2 FQNEAQ (reference sequence). After removal of 2 bases from V and 14 bases from J, the junction contained 10 bases not matched to a gene. The CDR3 loop reads CASSLPTSGGGKFF. The DNA of the CDR3 is TGTGCCAGCAGCTTACCGACTAGCGGAGGAGGGAAGTTCTTC.

This clonotype was detected ten times or more. The gene calls are TRBV28 and TRBJ2-2, with D hard to call. Trimming stripped 2 bases from V and 0 bases from J, with 7 bases between. CDR3 size: 15 residues. The germline V gene has CDR1 MDHEN and CDR2 SYDVKM. The CDR3 protein is CASSLGATNTGELFF. The CDR3 DNA sequence: TGTGCCAGCAGTTTAGGCGCCACGAACACCGGGGAGCTGTTTTTT. The full variable domain, its missing parts supplied by reference TRBV28 and TRBJ2-2, is DVKVTQSSRYLVKRTGEKVFLECVQDMDHENMFWYRQDPGLGLRLIYFSYDVKMKEKGDIPEGYSVSREKKERFSLILESASTNQTSMYLCASSLGATNTGELFFGEGSRLTVL.

In DNA form, the CDR3 reads TGTGCCAGCAGCCCCTTACTAGCGGGGGCGGGGGAGCAGTTCTTC. Protein: CASSPLLAGAGEQFF. This chain uses TRBV7-6 with TRBJ2-1, with 11 positions matching TRBD2. Germline V gives CDR1 SGHVS, CDR2 FNYEAQ. The CDR3 contains 15 residues. V was pared by 5 bases and J by 10 bases, with 10 bases of the junction left unmatched.

This clonotype was found many times. The chain has TRBV20-1 and TRBJ2-2; 10 bases line up with TRBD2. This CDR3 has 16 residues. The V segment lost 4 bases and the J segment 6 bases; nucleotides outside the gene matches: 11. Germline lookup yields CDR1 DFQATT and CDR2 SNEGSKA (reference sequence). CDR3 sequence reads: CSAKYLAGVGPGELFF. The DNA for the CDR3 is TGCAGTGCTAAGTACCTAGCGGGAGTAGGTCCCGGGGAGCTGTTTTTT.

In its sample, this clonotype was seen many times. V usage is TRBV29-1 and J usage is TRBJ2-7, with D tentatively TRBD2 (6 bases). Germline V gene data show CDR1 as SQVTM and CDR2 as ANQGSEA. The CDR3 runs to 12 residues. The V gene lost 4 bases and the J gene lost 2 bases, with 9 bases spanning the gap. The CDR3 region has the DNA TGCAGCGTTGTGGAGGGAGCCTACGAGCAGTACTTC. Amino acid sequence: CSVVEGAYEQYF.

This clonotype was detected only once. The chain has TRBV7-3 and TRBJ2-1, with TRBD2 as a possible D gene (6 bases). CDR1 is SGHTA and CDR2 is FQGTGA in the germline V gene. V was clipped by 3 bases and J by 8 bases, with 20 bases between them. CDR3 length equals 16 residues. The CDR3 region is CASSLSPGLAGHEQFF. The DNA of the CDR3 is TGTGCCAGCAGCTTGAGCCCGGGACTGGCGGGGCATGAGCAGTTCTTC.

The chain carries TRBV7-9 and TRBJ2-5; no clear D gene. Looked up from germline, CDR1 is SEHNR and CDR2 is FQNEAQ (reference sequence). Trimming removed 1 base from V and 1 base from J, with 13 bases in between. The CDR3 is made up of 16 amino acids. CDR3 in DNA: TGTGCCAGCAGCTTAGGCCCCGAAAGGATCCAAGAGACCCAGTACTTC. This translates into CASSLGPERIQETQYF.

The J gene is TRBJ1-1, the V gene TRBV5-1; TRBD1 matches at 7 bases. V shed 0 bases, J shed 3 bases, and the junction held 5 bases outside the gene matches. Germline CDR1 SGHRS, CDR2 YFSETQ. CDR3 length: 15 amino acids. In DNA form, the CDR3 reads TGCGCCAGCAGCTTGGAAGCAGGGGGGTACACTGAAGCTTTCTTT. Amino acids: CASSLEAGGYTEAFF.

V and J are TRBV20-1 and TRBJ2-7; 7 bases fit TRBD2. Unmatched junction bases numbered 3, after V lost 2 bases and J lost 2 bases. Germline V lookup: CDR1 DFQATT, CDR2 SNEGSKA (reference sequence). CDR3 length equals 13 residues. This CDR3 reads CSARKRDAYEQYF. The CDR3 coding sequence is TGCAGTGCTAGAAAGCGGGATGCCTACGAGCAGTACTTC.

This clonotype was counted only a few times. The chain has TRBV18 and TRBJ2-3; D not certain. V was pared by 8 bases and J by 4 bases, with 10 bases between. Germline values: CDR1 KGHSH, CDR2 LQKENI. The CDR3 loop spans 12 amino acids. The CDR3 sequence: CASSPSPDTQYF. Written as DNA, the CDR3 is TGTGCCAGCAGTCCCTCTCCAGATACGCAGTATTTT.

This clonotype showed up many times. V usage is TRBV7-2 and J usage is TRBJ2-5, with a tentative D call TRBD1 (7 bases). Trimming pared 3 bases from V and 0 bases from J, leaving 29 bases between. From germline, CDR1 is SGHTA and CDR2 FQGNSA. The CDR3 runs to 21 residues. The CDR3 DNA follows: TGTGCCAGCAGCTTTAAGAATTTCGGGGGACAGACATTTTACCACCAAGAGACCCAGTACTTC. This translates into CASSFKNFGGQTFYHQETQYF.

This clonotype was counted only a few times. This chain uses TRBV12-3 or TRBV12-4 with TRBJ2-3; possible D gene TRBD1, 6 bases. The CDR3 spans 16 residues. Trimming removed 5 bases from V and 4 bases from J, with 19 bases in between. CDR3 sequence: CASSPWDTGLADTQYF. CDR3 nucleotides: TGTGCCAGCAGTCCGTGGGACACCGGGTTGGCAGATACGCAGTATTTT.

The V call is TRBV11-2, the J call TRBJ2-3; 7 bases fit TRBD2. V lost 7 bases and J lost 1; bases outside the gene matches: 5. CDR1 and CDR2 (germline): SGHAT, FQNNGV. The CDR3 has 14 amino acids. CDR3 residues: CASKTSPGTDTQYF. The DNA for the CDR3 is TGTGCCAGCAAGACTAGCCCGGGCACAGATACGCAGTATTTT.

This rearrangement joins TRBV6-1 to TRBJ2-3; the match to TRBD1 covers 10 bases. Germline V lookup: CDR1 MNHNS, CDR2 SASEGT. V was clipped by 8 bases and J by 4 bases; unmatched bases: 12. CDR3 length: 16 residues. In nucleotides, the CDR3 is TGTGCCAGCCGCAAAGAGACAGGGGGCTTGTCAGATACGCAGTATTTT. Protein product: CASRKETGGLSDTQYF.

A few counts support this clonotype. J is TRBJ2-3 and V is TRBV5-5; D ambiguous. Germline CDR1 SGHKS, CDR2 YYEKEE (reference sequence). V lost 1 base and J lost 6, with 12 bases in between. The CDR3 contains 14 residues. CDR3 sequence reads: CASSLLPAGDTQYF. Here the CDR3 DNA reads TGTGCCAGCAGCTTGCTCCCCGCTGGGGATACGCAGTATTTT.

This clonotype was counted at least ten times. V is TRBV12-3 or TRBV12-4 and J is TRBJ2-1, with D perhaps matching TRBD1 (5 bases). The CDR3 totals 16 residues. Trimming removed 2 bases at V and 5 bases at J, with 16 bases between. The CDR3 is CASSLTVSPRDNEQFF. CDR3 bases: TGTGCCAGCAGTTTAACCGTTTCACCCAGGGACAATGAGCAGTTCTTC.